This passage covers 18 T cell receptor beta chains from one sample sequenced in a study of T cell responses to AZD1222 COVID-19 vaccine. TCRdb's copy holds only in-frame clones and misses some; the assay was immunoSEQ multiplex PCR. The sample holds fewer than 180,000 clones, under 95% seen once. The sample in question was peripheral blood, obtained 28 days after the second AZD1222 dose. The receptors were gathered from an adult who received the AZD1222 COVID-19 vaccine.

The chain recombines TRBV18 with TRBJ2-1, with 7 bases identical to TRBD2. The J segment lost 5 bases and the V segment lost 3 bases, leaving 7 bases of the junction unmatched. In germline, CDR1 is KGHSH, CDR2 LQKENI. The CDR3 contains 15 residues. CDR3 protein: CASSPWGRDDNEQFF. In DNA form, the CDR3 reads TGTGCCAGCTCACCGTGGGGGAGGGACGACAATGAGCAGTTCTTC.

V usage is TRBV28 and J usage is TRBJ1-2; no firm D call. Trimming took 4 bases from V and 8 from J, leaving 11 bases between them. CDR3 size: 12 residues. Germline-derived CDR1 and CDR2 are MDHEN and SYDVKM. The CDR3 here is CASSSEIDGYTF. CDR3 bases: TGTGCCAGCAGTTCGGAAATTGACGGCTACACCTTC.

This clone was counted once. V gene TRBV25-1 combines with J gene TRBJ2-1; D might be TRBD1 or TRBD2, each matching 5 bases. CDR3 length: 14 amino acids. Germline V lookup: CDR1 MGHDK, CDR2 SYGVNS. Trimming pared 6 bases from V and 5 bases from J, leaving 14 bases between. The CDR3 is CASRSGTVDNEQFF. The CDR3 DNA is TGTGCCAGCAGGTCGGGGACGGTGGACAATGAGCAGTTCTTC.

This clone was found once. The gene calls are TRBV6-2 or TRBV6-3 and TRBJ1-2; D unclear. The CDR3 spans 14 residues. Per germline, CDR1 MNHEY and CDR2 SVGEGT. Trimming shortened V by 6 bases and J by 5 bases, and 16 bases separated the two germline ends. The chain's CDR3 is CASSAGPGIYGYTF. Written as DNA, the CDR3 is TGTGCCAGCAGCGCCGGTCCCGGAATATATGGCTACACCTTC.

The chain carries TRBV6-5 and TRBJ2-7, with D uncertain. This CDR3 has 11 amino acids. V was cut by 7 bases and J by 3 bases, with 7 bases left in between. Per germline, CDR1 MNHEY and CDR2 SVGAGI. CDR3 loop: CASNFNYEQYF. The CDR3 bases are TGTGCCAGCAATTTCAACTACGAGCAGTACTTC.

The chain has TRBV11-3 and TRBJ2-1; D gene uncertain. Trimming took off 2 bases at V and 8 bases at J, with 10 bases between the two ends. Looked up from germline, CDR1 is SGHNT and CDR2 is YENEEA. The CDR3 covers 13 residues. The CDR3 nucleotides are TGTGCCAGCAGCTTATCAGAGACGGATGAGCAGTTCTTC. Translating gives CASSLSETDEQFF.

The V and J genes are TRBV4-3 and TRBJ1-4; TRBD1 aligns across 7 bases. The CDR3 length is 14 residues. Germline trimming cut 3 bases from V and 3 bases from J; bases unmatched to any gene: 1. Looked up from germline, CDR1 is LGHNA and CDR2 is YSLEER. DNA of the CDR3: TGCGCCAGCAGCCAGACAGGGTCTAATGAAAAACTGTTTTTT. Translated, it gives CASSQTGSNEKLFF.

As regards this clone: One end of the junction fails to match germline, which may point to a read error. The chain uses TRBV6-2 or TRBV6-3 and TRBJ2-1, with 14 bases fitting TRBD2. The CDR3 consists of 11 residues. Germline lookup yields CDR1 MNHEY and CDR2 SVGEGT. This chain's CDR3 is CASSTGLAGVF. CDR3 DNA sequence: TGTGCCAGCAGTACGGGACTAGCGGGAGTCTTC.

J is TRBJ1-3 and V is TRBV3-1 (or the pseudogene TRBV3-2), with 10 bases lining up with TRBD1. The V segment lost 1 base and the J segment 2 bases; nucleotides outside the gene matches: 5. The CDR3 has 17 amino acids. Germline V gene lookup returns CDR1 LGHDT and CDR2 YNNKEL (reference sequence). DNA for the CDR3: TGTGCCAGCAGCCAAGGGTCAGGGACAGGGGCTGGAAACACCATATATTTT. It specifies CASSQGSGTGAGNTIYF.

The rearrangement uses TRBV11-1 and TRBJ2-1, with 8 nucleotides matching TRBD2. CDR1 SGHAT and CDR2 FQDESV come from the germline V gene (reference sequence). Unmatched junction bases numbered 11, after V lost 2 bases and J lost 8 bases. This CDR3 has 16 amino acids. The CDR3 here is CASSLRGTRDMDEQFF. CDR3 bases: TGTGCCAGCAGCTTACGCGGGACTAGGGATATGGATGAGCAGTTCTTC.

The V call is TRBV27, the J call TRBJ2-1, with D hard to call. Trimming removed 3 bases from V and 8 bases from J, with 11 bases in between. The V gene's germline CDR1 is MNHEY and CDR2 SMNVEV (reference sequence). The CDR3 length is 13 residues. The CDR3 protein is CASSLVSNHEQFF. The CDR3 DNA reads TGTGCCAGCAGTTTGGTTAGCAACCATGAGCAGTTCTTC.

In this sample, this clone turned up once. V and J are TRBV10-2 and TRBJ1-2; perhaps TRBD1 as D (6 bases). Trimming stripped 10 bases from V and 1 base from J, with 19 bases between. This CDR3 has 15 residues. Germline CDR1 WSHSY, CDR2 SAAADI. The CDR3 nucleotides are TGCGCCACCACCCCGGACAGCGCCAATAACTATGGCTACACCTTC. Translating gives CATTPDSANNYGYTF.

The chain recombines TRBV5-1 with TRBJ2-5, with 7 bases that match TRBD1. The J segment lost 2 bases and the V segment lost 4 bases, leaving 5 bases of the junction unmatched. The CDR3 loop spans 14 amino acids. Germline V gene sequence: CDR1 SGHRS, CDR2 YFSETQ. The CDR3 DNA sequence: TGCGCCAGCAGCCCTCGGACAGGACAAGAGACCCAGTACTTC. Its translation is CASSPRTGQETQYF.

The chain uses TRBV3-1 (or the pseudogene TRBV3-2) and TRBJ1-1, with unresolved D. CDR3 length equals 14 residues. Germline V gene sequence: CDR1 LGHDT, CDR2 YNNKEL (reference sequence). The ends were cut back, 2 bases at V and 4 bases at J, with 11 bases in the middle. The CDR3 is CASSQLGRGTEAFF. The DNA of the CDR3 is TGTGCCAGCAGCCAACTGGGCCGAGGCACTGAAGCTTTCTTT.

The J gene is TRBJ2-1, the V gene TRBV12-5; 9 bases map to TRBD2. Germline CDR1 and CDR2: LGHNT and FRNRAP. This CDR3 is built from 19 residues. The V segment lost 0 bases and the J segment 10 bases; nucleotides outside the gene matches: 19. This CDR3 is CASGLVPLGGRAHSLEQFF. The CDR3 region has the DNA TGTGCTAGTGGTTTGGTCCCACTGGGCGGGAGGGCCCATTCGTTAGAGCAGTTCTTC.

A few counts support this clone. V is TRBV7-9 and J is TRBJ1-2; no firm D call. The V gene lost 2 bases and the J gene lost 6 bases, with 28 bases spanning the gap. The CDR3 totals 19 residues. Germline CDR1 is SEHNR and CDR2 is FQNEAQ (reference sequence). The CDR3: CASSLRLGEPFPHEDGYTF. CDR3 DNA: TGTGCCAGCAGCTTACGGTTGGGCGAGCCGTTTCCTCACGAGGATGGCTACACCTTC.

The rearrangement joins TRBV28 to TRBJ1-1, with D unresolved. Trimming pared 4 bases from V and 6 bases from J, leaving 18 bases between. Germline CDR1 is MDHEN and CDR2 is SYDVKM. The CDR3 sequence is 15 residues long. DNA of the CDR3: TGTGCCAGCAGTTCTCGGCCCGGGAATCCCGCTGAAGCTTTCTTT. It yields the protein CASSSRPGNPAEAFF.

This clone was recorded once. The gene calls are TRBV20-1 and TRBJ1-6; D possibly corresponds to TRBD1 (5 bases). The V end lost 3 bases, the J end lost 9 bases, and 12 bases lay between the germline ends. Germline-derived CDR1 and CDR2 are DFQATT and SNEGSKA (reference sequence). The CDR3 contains 13 residues. The CDR3 DNA reads TGCAGTGCTAGTGAGGGGTTGGGTTCACCCCTCCACTTT. Residues: CSASEGLGSPLHF.